At least ten counts were recorded for the clone carrying this TCR beta chain. TCRdb used MiXCR to reprocess the RACE reads, holding one entry per CDR3 protein. The sample includes around 380,000 distinct CDR3 sequences, roughly 4.8% of them seen just once. The time point denotes: patch test 1, 2 weeks after DPC sensitization. The treatment denotes: therapeutic diphenylcyclopropenone sensitization with weekly scalp DPC. This record belongs to a study of human T cells and chemical hapten exposure. V was shortened by 8 bases and J by 1 base, with 11 bases between the two germline ends. Germline V gene data show CDR1 as MNHEY and CDR2 as SVGAGI. The CDR3 extends over 13 amino acids.

This TCR was sampled from a woman in her forties or fifties with alopecia areata. Some clones in this sample may be carry-over from other donors' samples. Sequencing was performed on whole blood, taken in connection with sensitization to the hapten diphenylcyclopropenone (DPC). V and J are TRBV6-5 and TRBJ1-1, with a possible D match to TRBD1 (6 bases). Here the CDR3 reads CASGPTGNTEAFF. DNA for the CDR3: TGTGCCAGCGGGCCGACAGGGAACACTGAAGCTTTCTTT.